Listed below are T cell receptor beta chains from one sample, sequenced in a study of blood T cells in healthy people across ages. TCRdb re-called the 5' RACE reads through MiXCR, storing one row per CDR3 protein. This sample has about 680,000 distinct CDR3 sequences, with 49% found just once. Sequencing was done on a sample of blood. The receptor set was obtained from a woman aged 55-69 years in good health. CDR3s include the opening cysteine and the closing phenylalanine or tryptophan. Each record gives: J gene, clone size, D gene, V gene, CDR3 DNA, CDR3 protein. A D gene is named only where the DNA matches it firmly. The listing skips clone size in some rows; elsewhere it reads once, few, many or a size class.

>TRBJ1-1|few|NA|TRBV29-1
TGCAGCGTTCACACAGGATACACTGAAGCTTTCTTT
CSVHTGYTEAFF
>TRBJ2-5|NA|TRBD2|TRBV7-2
TGTGCCAGCAGCTTAGCGCGTCTAGCGGCCAATGAGCAGTACTTC
CASSLARLAANEQYF
>TRBJ2-1|few|NA|TRBV29-1
TGCAGCGGTGTGGGCCCCGGGGTACCCTACAATGAGCAGTTCTTC
CSGVGPGVPYNEQFF
>TRBJ2-7|NA|NA|TRBV28
TGTGCCAGCAGTTTGACATCAGGGTGGAGGGGCTACGAGCAGTACTTC
CASSLTSGWRGYEQYF
>TRBJ2-6|once|TRBD1|TRBV27
TGTGCCAGCGGTACCTCCGGGACAGGGGGCTTTGGGGCCAACGTCCTGACTTTC
CASGTSGTGGFGANVLTF
>TRBJ2-7|NA|TRBD2|TRBV2
TGTGCCACCGCTGGGAGCGGGAGATACGAGCAGTACTTC
CATAGSGRYEQYF
>TRBJ2-7|few|NA|TRBV10-3
TGTGCCATCAGTGCCCACCCTGGGACGACCGAGCAGTACTTC
CAISAHPGTTEQYF
>TRBJ2-3|NA|TRBD2|TRBV20-1
TGCAGTGCTAGAAGAGCGGGAGTGAGCACAGATACGCAGTATTTT
CSARRAGVSTDTQYF
>TRBJ2-2|few|NA|TRBV7-8
TGTGCCAGCAGCTTAGATTTGGGCTCCGGGGAGCTGTTTTTT
CASSLDLGSGELFF
>TRBJ2-5|NA|TRBD2|TRBV9
TGTGCCAGCAGCCCCGGGTTAGCGGGAGTGGGTGCAGAGACCCAGTACTTC
CASSPGLAGVGAETQYF
>TRBJ2-5|few|TRBD2|TRBV20-1
TGCAGTGCGGCTACTAGCGGGAGAAGAGGACTAGAGACCCAGTACTTC
CSAATSGRRGLETQYF
>TRBJ2-7|NA|TRBD2|TRBV12-3/TRBV12-4
TGTGCCAGCAGTCTACCCGGGACTAGCGGGAGGTTCGAGCAGTACTTC
CASSLPGTSGRFEQYF
>TRBJ2-4|few|NA|TRBV18
TGTGCCAGCTCACCGCAGGACTATACCAAAAACATTCAGTACTTC
CASSPQDYTKNIQYF
>TRBJ2-7|few|NA|TRBV7-2
TGTGCCAGCAGCCTCGACCTCAGGCAGCAGACCTACGAGCAGTACTTC
CASSLDLRQQTYEQYF
>TRBJ2-3|NA|NA|TRBV9
TGTGCCAGCAGCGTAGATCGTAGCATAGATACGCAGTATTTT
CASSVDRSIDTQYF
>TRBJ2-3|NA|NA|TRBV30
TGTGCCTGGAGTGTACGTCGACCAGCGGGCGATACGCAGTATTTT
CAWSVRRPAGDTQYF
>TRBJ2-7|NA|NA|TRBV4-3
TGCGCCAGCAGCCAAGAGCAATGGGGTGGGGAGCAGTACTTC
CASSQEQWGGEQYF
>TRBJ2-3|NA|TRBD2|TRBV5-1
TGCGCCAGCAGCTTATCTTTTAGCGGGAGCACAGATACGCAGTATTTT
CASSLSFSGSTDTQYF
>TRBJ2-5|NA|NA|TRBV20-1
TGCAGTGCTAGAGAGCGGCGGGCCCAAGAGACCCAGTACTTC
CSARERRAQETQYF
>TRBJ1-2|few|NA|TRBV5-6
TGTGCCAGCAGCTTGAAATTAAACTATGGCTACACCTTC
CASSLKLNYGYTF
>TRBJ1-6|NA|NA|TRBV7-9
TGTGCCAGCAGCTTACAAGCCGGGGCACCCCTCCACTTT
CASSLQAGAPLHF
>TRBJ1-1|NA|TRBD1|TRBV20-1
TGCAGTGCTGTACAGGGGGCGTTGATGAACACTGAAGCTTTCTTT
CSAVQGALMNTEAFF
>TRBJ2-5|NA|TRBD1|TRBV10-2
TGCGCCACTACTCCCGGACAGGGCTTGACCCAGTACTTC
CATTPGQGLTQYF
>TRBJ2-1|NA|NA|TRBV20-1
TGCAGTGCTAGTTTAACCCCCAGTCAGTTCTTC
CSASLTPSQFF
>TRBJ2-6|NA|NA|TRBV6-4
TGTGCCAGCAGTGTTCAACACGAAACTGGGGCCAACGTCCTGACTTTC
CASSVQHETGANVLTF
>TRBJ2-7|NA|TRBD1|TRBV6-6
TGTGCCAGCAGTTCGCCCGGGACAGGGTACTCCGAGCAGTACTTC
CASSSPGTGYSEQYF